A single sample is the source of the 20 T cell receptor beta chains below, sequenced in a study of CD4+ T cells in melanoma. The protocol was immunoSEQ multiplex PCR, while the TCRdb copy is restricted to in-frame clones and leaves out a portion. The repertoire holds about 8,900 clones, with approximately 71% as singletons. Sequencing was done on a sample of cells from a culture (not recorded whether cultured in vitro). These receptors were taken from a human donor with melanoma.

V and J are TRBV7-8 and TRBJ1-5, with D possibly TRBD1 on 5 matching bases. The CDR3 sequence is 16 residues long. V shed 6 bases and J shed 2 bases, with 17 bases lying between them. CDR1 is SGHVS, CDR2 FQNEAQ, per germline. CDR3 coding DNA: TGTGCCAGCAGTCCGCTCAAACAGGAGGGCAATCAGCCCCAGCATTTT. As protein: CASSPLKQEGNQPQHF.

The CDR3 protein is CATSRDLRGARRYEQYF. The CDR3, as DNA: TGTGCCACCAGCAGAGATCTTCGGGGGGCGCGCAGGTACGAGCAGTACTTC. The rearrangement links TRBV15 to TRBJ2-7; a possible D gene is TRBD2 (7 bases). Trimming shortened V by 0 bases and J by 4 bases, and 19 bases separated the two germline ends. CDR1 LNHNV and CDR2 YYDKDF come from the germline V gene (reference sequence). The CDR3 spans 17 residues.

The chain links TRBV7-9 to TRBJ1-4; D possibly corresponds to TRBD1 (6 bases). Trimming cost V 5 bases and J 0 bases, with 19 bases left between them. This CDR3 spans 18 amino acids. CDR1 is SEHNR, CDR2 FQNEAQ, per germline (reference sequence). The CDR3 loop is CASSDRRGRTATNEKLFF. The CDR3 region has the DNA TGTGCCAGCAGCGACCGCCGGGGGCGGACGGCAACTAATGAAAAACTGTTTTTT.

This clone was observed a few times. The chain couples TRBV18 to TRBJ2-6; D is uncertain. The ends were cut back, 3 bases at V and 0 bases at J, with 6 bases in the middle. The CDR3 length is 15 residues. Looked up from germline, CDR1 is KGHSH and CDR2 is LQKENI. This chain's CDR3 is CASSPVDSGANVLTF. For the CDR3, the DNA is TGTGCCAGCTCACCCGTGGACTCTGGGGCCAACGTCCTGACTTTC.

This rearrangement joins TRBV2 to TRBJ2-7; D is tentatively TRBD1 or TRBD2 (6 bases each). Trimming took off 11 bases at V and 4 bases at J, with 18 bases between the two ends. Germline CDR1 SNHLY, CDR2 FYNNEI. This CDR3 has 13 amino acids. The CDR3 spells CAGTGGTSYEQYF. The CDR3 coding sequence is TGTGCCGGAACCGGAGGGACATCGTACGAGCAGTACTTC.

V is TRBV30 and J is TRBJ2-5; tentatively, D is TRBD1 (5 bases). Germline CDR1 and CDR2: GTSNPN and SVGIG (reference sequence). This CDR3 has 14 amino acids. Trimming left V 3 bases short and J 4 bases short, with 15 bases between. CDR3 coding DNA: TGTGCCTGGAGAGGTGGGGCGGTCAGAGAGACCCAGTACTTC. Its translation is CAWRGGAVRETQYF.

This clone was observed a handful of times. CDR3 region: CASRAQGTSTDTQYF. The CDR3 nucleotides read TGTGCCAGCAGAGCACAGGGGACTAGCACAGATACGCAGTATTTT. The rearrangement links TRBV6-5 to TRBJ2-3; D is perhaps TRBD1 (7 bases). Per germline, CDR1 MNHEY and CDR2 SVGAGI. V lost 6 bases and J 0 bases, leaving 13 bases between the germline ends. This CDR3 spans 15 amino acids.

The CDR3 loop reads CASSSTTGLNQPQHF. DNA of the CDR3: TGTGCCAGCAGCTCCACTACAGGACTCAATCAGCCCCAGCATTTT. The chain has TRBV7-2 and TRBJ1-5; D possibly corresponds to TRBD1 (5 bases). The CDR3 has 15 residues. The ends were cut back, 4 bases at V and 3 bases at J, with 13 bases in the middle. Germline assignment: CDR1 SGHTA and CDR2 FQGNSA.

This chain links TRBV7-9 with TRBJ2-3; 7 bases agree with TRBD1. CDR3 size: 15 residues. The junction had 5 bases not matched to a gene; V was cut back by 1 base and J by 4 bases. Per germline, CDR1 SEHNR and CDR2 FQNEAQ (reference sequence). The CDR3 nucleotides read TGTGCCAGCAGCTTAGGGGACAGATCCCCAGATACGCAGTATTTT. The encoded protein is CASSLGDRSPDTQYF.

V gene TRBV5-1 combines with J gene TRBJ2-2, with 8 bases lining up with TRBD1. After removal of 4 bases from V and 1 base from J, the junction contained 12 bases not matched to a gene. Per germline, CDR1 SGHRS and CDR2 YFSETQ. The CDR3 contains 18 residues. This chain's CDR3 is CASSRRPGQAKNTGELFF. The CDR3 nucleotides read TGCGCCAGCAGCCGTAGGCCGGGACAGGCTAAGAACACCGGGGAGCTGTTTTTT.

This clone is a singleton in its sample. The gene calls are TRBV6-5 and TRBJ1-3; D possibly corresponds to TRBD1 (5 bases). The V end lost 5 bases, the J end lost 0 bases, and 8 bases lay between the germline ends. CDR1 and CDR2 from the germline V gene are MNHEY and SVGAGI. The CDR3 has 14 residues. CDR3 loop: CASSRGNSGNTIYF. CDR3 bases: TGTGCCAGCAGTCGGGGGAACTCTGGAAACACCATATATTTT.

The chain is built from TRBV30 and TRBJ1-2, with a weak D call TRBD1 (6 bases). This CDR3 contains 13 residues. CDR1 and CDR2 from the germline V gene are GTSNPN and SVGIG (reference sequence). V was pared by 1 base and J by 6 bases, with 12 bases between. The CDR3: CAWSATGLDGYTF. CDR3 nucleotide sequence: TGTGCCTGGAGTGCCACAGGGCTGGATGGCTACACCTTC.

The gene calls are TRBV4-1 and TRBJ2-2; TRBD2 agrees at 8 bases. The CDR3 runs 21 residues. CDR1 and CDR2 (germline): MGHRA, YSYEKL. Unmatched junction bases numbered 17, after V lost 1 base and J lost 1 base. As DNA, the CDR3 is TGCGCCAGCAGCCAAGGTCCATTTTTTCGAGCGGGGGCCAAGAACACCGGGGAGCTGTTTTTT. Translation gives CASSQGPFFRAGAKNTGELFF.

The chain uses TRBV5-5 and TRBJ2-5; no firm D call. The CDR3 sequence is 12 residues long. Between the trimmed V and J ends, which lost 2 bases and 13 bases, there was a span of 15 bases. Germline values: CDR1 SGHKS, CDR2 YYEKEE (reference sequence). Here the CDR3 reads CASSFGISSLYF. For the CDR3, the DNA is TGTGCCAGCAGCTTTGGGATATCTTCTCTGTACTTC.

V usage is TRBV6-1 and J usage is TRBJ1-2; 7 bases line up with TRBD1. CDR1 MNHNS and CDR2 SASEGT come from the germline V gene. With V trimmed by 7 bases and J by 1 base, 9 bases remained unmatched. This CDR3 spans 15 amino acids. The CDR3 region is CASINTGALNYGYTF. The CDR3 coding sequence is TGTGCCAGCATTAATACAGGGGCTCTTAACTATGGCTACACCTTC.

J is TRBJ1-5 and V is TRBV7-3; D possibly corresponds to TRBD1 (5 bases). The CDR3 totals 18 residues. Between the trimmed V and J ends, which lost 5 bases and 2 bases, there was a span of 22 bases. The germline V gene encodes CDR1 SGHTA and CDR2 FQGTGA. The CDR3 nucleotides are TGTGCCAGCAGCACCCAAACCCAGGGTACCCAGGGCAATCAGCCCCAGCATTTT. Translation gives CASSTQTQGTQGNQPQHF.

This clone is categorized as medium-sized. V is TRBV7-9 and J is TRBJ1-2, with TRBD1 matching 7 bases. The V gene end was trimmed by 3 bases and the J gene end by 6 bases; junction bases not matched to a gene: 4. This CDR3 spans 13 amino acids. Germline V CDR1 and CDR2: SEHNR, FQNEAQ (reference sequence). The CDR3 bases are TGTGCCAGCAGCTTTCCAGGGGGAAATGGCTACACCTTC. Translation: CASSFPGGNGYTF.

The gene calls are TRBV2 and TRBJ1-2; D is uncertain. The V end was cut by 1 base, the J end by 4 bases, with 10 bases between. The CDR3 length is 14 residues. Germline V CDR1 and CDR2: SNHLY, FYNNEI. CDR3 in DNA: TGTGCCAGCAGTGAAGGCAACAGCATCTATGGCTACACCTTC. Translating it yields CASSEGNSIYGYTF.

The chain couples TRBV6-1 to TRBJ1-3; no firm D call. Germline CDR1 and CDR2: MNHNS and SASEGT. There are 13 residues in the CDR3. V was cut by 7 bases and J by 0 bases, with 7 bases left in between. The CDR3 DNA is TGTGCCAGCACGCAGCTCTCTGGAAACACCATATATTTT. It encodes CASTQLSGNTIYF.

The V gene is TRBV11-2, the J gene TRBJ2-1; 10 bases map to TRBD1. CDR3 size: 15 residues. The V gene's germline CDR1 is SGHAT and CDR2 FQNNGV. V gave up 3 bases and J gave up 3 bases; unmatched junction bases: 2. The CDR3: CASSLTGGGYNEQFF. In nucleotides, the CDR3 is TGTGCCAGCAGCTTGACAGGGGGCGGCTACAATGAGCAGTTCTTC.